This TCR beta chain derives from a study of blood T cell repertoires in COVID-19. Overall study context: Sample material is recorded as cDNA or gDNA derived from T cells, B-cell-depleted T cells, or PBMCs.

This table comes from immunoSEQ multiplex PCR, and its TCRdb copy is limited to in-frame clones, with some not included. The table lists over 130,000 clones, 88% of them singletons. The TCR sequence derives from a human donor with COVID-19, enrolled during active disease. The donor label of this sample is uncertain. The sequencing input was peripheral blood.

CDR3 in DNA: TGTGCCAGCAGTGACGTCCAGGGGCCCTATGGCTACACCTTC. Protein sequence: CASSDVQGPYGYTF. This chain connects TRBV2 to TRBJ1-2; TRBD1 might be the D (6 bases). This CDR3 has 14 residues. Trimming took 3 bases from V and 4 from J, leaving 12 bases between them. Germline CDR1 and CDR2: SNHLY and FYNNEI.